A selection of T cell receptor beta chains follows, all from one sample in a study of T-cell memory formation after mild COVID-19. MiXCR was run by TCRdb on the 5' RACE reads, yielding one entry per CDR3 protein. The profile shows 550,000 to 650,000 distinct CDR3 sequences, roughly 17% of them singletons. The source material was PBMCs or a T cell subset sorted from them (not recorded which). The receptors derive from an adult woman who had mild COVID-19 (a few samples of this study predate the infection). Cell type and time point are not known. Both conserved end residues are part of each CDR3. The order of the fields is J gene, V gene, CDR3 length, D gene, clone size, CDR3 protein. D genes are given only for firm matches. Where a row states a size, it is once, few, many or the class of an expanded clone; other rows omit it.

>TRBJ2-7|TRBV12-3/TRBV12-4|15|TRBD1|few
CASRQTGASSYEQYF
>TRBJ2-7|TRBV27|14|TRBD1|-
CASSWGTGGNEQYF
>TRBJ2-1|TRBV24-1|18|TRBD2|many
CATSAWASGLPSYNEQFF
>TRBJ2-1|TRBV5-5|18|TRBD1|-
CASSPRTGSGRTYNEQFF
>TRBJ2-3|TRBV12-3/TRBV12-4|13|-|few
CASSRRLGDTQYF
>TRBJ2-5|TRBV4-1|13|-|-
CASSQEVQETQYF
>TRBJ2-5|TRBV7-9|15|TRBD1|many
CASSLLTGVEETQYF
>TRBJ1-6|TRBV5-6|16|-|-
CASSPLGAGANSPLHF
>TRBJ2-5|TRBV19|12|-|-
CASRGDYGTQYF
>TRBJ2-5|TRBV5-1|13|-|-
CASTTGAQETQYF
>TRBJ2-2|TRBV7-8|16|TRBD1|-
CASSSYRDRGTGELFF
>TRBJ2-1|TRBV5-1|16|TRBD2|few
CASSFGAGGPYNEQFF
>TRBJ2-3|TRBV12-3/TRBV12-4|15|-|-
CASSLRRTDWDTQYF
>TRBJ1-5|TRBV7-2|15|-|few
CASSLGQGQGQPQHF
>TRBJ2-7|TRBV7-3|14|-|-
CASSPGGEGHEQYF
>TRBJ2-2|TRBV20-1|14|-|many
CSARDGRENGELFF
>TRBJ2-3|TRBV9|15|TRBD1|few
CASSERQGHTDTQYF
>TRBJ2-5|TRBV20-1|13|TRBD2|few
CSARTSGVETQYF
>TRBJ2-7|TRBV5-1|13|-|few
CASSLEVPYEQYF
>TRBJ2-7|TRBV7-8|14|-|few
CASSKLGTADEQYF
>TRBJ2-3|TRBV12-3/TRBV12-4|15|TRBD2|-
CASIPRGGGTDTQYF
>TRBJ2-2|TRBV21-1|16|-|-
CASSRIRLSGTGELFF
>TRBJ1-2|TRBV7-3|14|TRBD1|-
CASSQTGGWYGYTF
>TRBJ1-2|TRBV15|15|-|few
CATSRAWGANYGYTF
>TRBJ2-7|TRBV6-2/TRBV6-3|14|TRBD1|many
CASSSGTASYEQYF
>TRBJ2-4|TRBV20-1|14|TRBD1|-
CSAFPGQGQNIQYF
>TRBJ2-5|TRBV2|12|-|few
CASSEAGETQYF
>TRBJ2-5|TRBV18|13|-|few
CASSPPTGETQYF
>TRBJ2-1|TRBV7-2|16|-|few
CASSLFVGSSYNEQFF
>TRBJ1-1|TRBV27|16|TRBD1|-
CASSRDRYFMNTEAFF
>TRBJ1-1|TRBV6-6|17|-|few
CASSYSPRIIMNTEAFF
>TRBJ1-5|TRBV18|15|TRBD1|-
CASSPTGGAGAPQHF
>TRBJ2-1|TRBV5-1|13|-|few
CASSSIPGNEQFF
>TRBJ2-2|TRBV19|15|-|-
CASRIRRGRSGELFF
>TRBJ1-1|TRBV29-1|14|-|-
CSARPGGRRTEAFF
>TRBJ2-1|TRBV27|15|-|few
CASSLVFGSYNEQFF
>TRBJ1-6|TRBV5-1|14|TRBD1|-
CASSLGGTGTPLHF
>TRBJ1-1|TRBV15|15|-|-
CATSRERTVNTEAFF
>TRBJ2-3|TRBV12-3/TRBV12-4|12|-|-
CASSILPDTQYF
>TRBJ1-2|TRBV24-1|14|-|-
CATSDAGTDYGYTF
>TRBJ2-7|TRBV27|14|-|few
CASSLRNTAYEQYF
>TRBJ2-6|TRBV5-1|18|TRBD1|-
CASSYPGTGVSGANVLTF
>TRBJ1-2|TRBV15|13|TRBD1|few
CATSSGTGYGYTF
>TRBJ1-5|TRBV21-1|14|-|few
CASSSQGSNQPQHF
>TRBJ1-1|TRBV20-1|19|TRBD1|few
CSARDGGAGGNPWITEAFF
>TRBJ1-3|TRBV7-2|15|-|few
CASSLRRASGNTIYF
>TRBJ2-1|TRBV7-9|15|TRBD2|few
CASSLRGYSYNEQFF
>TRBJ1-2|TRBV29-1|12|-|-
CSVEQGGYGYTF